Listed below are T cell receptor beta chains from one sample, sequenced in a study of T cells in Graves' hyperthyroidism and ophthalmopathy. TCRdb redid the calling of the multiplex PCR reads with MiXCR, one entry per CDR3 protein. The sample lists around 560,000 distinct CDR3 sequences, roughly 17% seen once, with around 19% in the top ten. Source material: blood. Every receptor here comes from a woman aged 18-29 years with Graves' hyperthyroidism. Each CDR3 is given with its conserved first and last residue. D genes are given only for firm matches. Clone size is stated in some rows and not others, as once, few, many or a class when expanded.

TGCGCCAGCAGCTTGTTGCGAACCTACGAGCAGTACTTC CASSLLRTYEQYF many - TRBJ2-7 TRBV5-1
TGTGCCAGCAGTTACACGATCGACATTGGTTATGGCTACACCTTC CASSYTIDIGYGYTF few - TRBJ1-2 TRBV6-6
TGCAGTGCTTCGACACAGGGGGCATTTAATGAAAAACTGTTTTTT CSASTQGAFNEKLFF many TRBD1 TRBJ1-4 TRBV20-1
TGCAGTGCTAGAGGCCTAACGGGACCCACTCTAGATACGCAGTATTTT CSARGLTGPTLDTQYF many - TRBJ2-3 TRBV20-1
TGCGCCAGCAGCCAGGGACAGGGGGCACGGGAGACCCAGTACTTC CASSQGQGARETQYF many TRBD1 TRBJ2-5 TRBV4-3
TGTGCCAGCAGTTACTCTGTTCTAGCGGGAGATGGGGGAACCGGGGAGCTGTTTTTT CASSYSVLAGDGGTGELFF many TRBD2 TRBJ2-2 TRBV6-6
TGTGCCATATCAGGGATGCAGGGAACTGAAGCTTTCTTT CAISGMQGTEAFF - - TRBJ1-1 TRBV6-1
TGTGCCAGCAGTCTGGGCCAGACCCGTAATTCACCCCTCCACTTT CASSLGQTRNSPLHF - - TRBJ1-6 TRBV12-3/TRBV12-4
TGTGCCAGCAACCTCCTTGGGGCGGGAGGTTACGAGCAGTACTTC CASNLLGAGGYEQYF many TRBD2 TRBJ2-7 TRBV7-2
TGTGCCGGCCAGGGACAGGGATACAATGAGCAGTTCTTC CAGQGQGYNEQFF many TRBD1 TRBJ2-1 TRBV2
TGTGCCAGTAGTATGGGACAGATGAACACCGGGGAGCTGTTTTTT CASSMGQMNTGELFF - TRBD1 TRBJ2-2 TRBV19
TGTGCCAGCAAAATAGCGGGGGGCCCTGTTGCGGAGACCCAGTACTTC CASKIAGGPVAETQYF many TRBD2 TRBJ2-5 TRBV7-2
TGCAGTGCTGCAACCGGGACAGGGGAACATAATCAGCCCCAGCATTTT CSAATGTGEHNQPQHF - TRBD1 TRBJ1-5 TRBV20-1
TGCAGTGCGAGGACGGGAATGAACACTGAAGCTTGCTTT CSARTGMNTEACF - - TRBJ1-1 TRBV20-1
TGTGCCAGCAATCGATTGGGGGCGCGCACTGAAGCTTTCTTT CASNRLGARTEAFF - - TRBJ1-1 TRBV6-1
TGCAGCGTTGGGCAGGGTAACGGCAATCAGCCCCAGCATTTT CSVGQGNGNQPQHF - - TRBJ1-5 TRBV29-1
TGCGCCAGCAGCCAGGGACAGGGTAGCAATCAGCCCCAGCATTTT CASSQGQGSNQPQHF few TRBD1 TRBJ1-5 TRBV4-1
TGTGCCAGCAGCCCCGAGCGGGGGGCCTACGAGCAGTACTTC CASSPERGAYEQYF many TRBD2 TRBJ2-7 TRBV7-2
TGTGCCAGCAGTCCGACCCTAGGGGGTACCTACGAGCAGTACTTC CASSPTLGGTYEQYF - - TRBJ2-7 TRBV28
TGCAGTGCTACCTTGGCAGGGGCTAGCACCTATAATTCACCCCTCCACTTT CSATLAGASTYNSPLHF few - TRBJ1-6 TRBV20-1
TGTGCCAGCAGCAATAGCGGGAGCCCGCAGTTCTTC CASSNSGSPQFF many TRBD2 TRBJ2-1 TRBV28
TGCGCCAGCAGCTGTGTGAGGACTAGCGGGTCGGATGAGCAGTTCTTC CASSCVRTSGSDEQFF once TRBD2 TRBJ2-1 TRBV5-1
TGCGCCAGCAGCCCAAGTACCCAGACTGGAAATGAGCAGTTCTTC CASSPSTQTGNEQFF few - TRBJ2-1 TRBV5-1
TGTGCCAGCAGCTCCACCTTACAGTACAATCAGCCCCAGCATTTT CASSSTLQYNQPQHF few - TRBJ1-5 TRBV7-2
TGTGCCAGCAGTGAAGAGGAAGGGGCGAACACTGAAGCTTTCTTT CASSEEEGANTEAFF many - TRBJ1-1 TRBV2
TGTGCCAGCAGTCTCGTGGAGGGTCCGAACACCGGGGAGCTGTTTTTT CASSLVEGPNTGELFF - - TRBJ2-2 TRBV27
TGTGCCAGCAGCAAAAATCCGGGACTAGAGCCCTACGAGCAGTACTTC CASSKNPGLEPYEQYF many TRBD2 TRBJ2-7 TRBV9
TGTGCCAGCAGCGTAGGGACAGGGGACTTAGGCTACACCTTC CASSVGTGDLGYTF - TRBD1 TRBJ1-2 TRBV9
TGTGCCAGCAGCTTGGGGCACAATAATTCACCCCTCCACTTT CASSLGHNNSPLHF few - TRBJ1-6 TRBV5-6
TGCAGTGCTAGAGATCTCCGGGACGACTACGAGCAGTACTTC CSARDLRDDYEQYF many - TRBJ2-7 TRBV20-1
TGTGCCAGTACCCACGTGGTGGGACCCTACAATGAGCAGTTCTTC CASTHVVGPYNEQFF - - TRBJ2-1 TRBV19
TGCGCCAGCAAGGCGTTAGCCGAGGGAGAAAACACTGAAGCTTTCTTT CASKALAEGENTEAFF - - TRBJ1-1 TRBV5-1
TGCGCCAGCAGCCACCCGACTAGGATCGGCTATGAGCAGTTCTTC CASSHPTRIGYEQFF - - TRBJ2-1 TRBV4-1
TGTGCCAGCAGCTACAAACCTACAGGGAACACTGAAGCTTTCTTT CASSYKPTGNTEAFF many - TRBJ1-1 TRBV5-8
TGCAGTGCTAGGGTTTCACAGGGCTTCTATGGCTACACCTTC CSARVSQGFYGYTF many - TRBJ1-2 TRBV20-1
TGTGCCAGCAGCGGACTAGCGGGGGAGCGCTCCTACAATGAGCAGTTCTTC CASSGLAGERSYNEQFF many TRBD2 TRBJ2-1 TRBV13
TGTGCCAGCAGCCAACCCCGGGAGGTTTCCTCTTACAATGAGCAGTTCTTC CASSQPREVSSYNEQFF many TRBD2 TRBJ2-1 TRBV7-9
TGTGCCAGCACTCCACCAGCGGGGGGTCACGGCACAGATACGCAGTATTTT CASTPPAGGHGTDTQYF few TRBD2 TRBJ2-3 TRBV6-1
TGTGCCACCAGCAGAGCACTAGCGGGAGTCCCCGGTCGGTTCTTC CATSRALAGVPGRFF - TRBD2 TRBJ2-1 TRBV15
TGCGCCAGCAGTGACCCCACCCGGGAGGATACGCAGTATTTT CASSDPTREDTQYF - - TRBJ2-3 TRBV3-1
TGTGCCAGCAGCCCAACGGTAAACAGCAATCAGCCCCAGCATTTT CASSPTVNSNQPQHF - - TRBJ1-5 TRBV7-2
TGTGCCACCATCGGGGGATTCGACATTAGCAATCAGCCCCAGCATTTT CATIGGFDISNQPQHF many - TRBJ1-5 TRBV6-1
TGTGCCACCAGTTACCGGGATCAGCCCCAGCATTTT CATSYRDQPQHF many - TRBJ1-5 TRBV5-8
TGTGCCAGCAGTGCACCCAAGTCTAGCGGAACCTCCTACAATGAGCAGTTCTTC CASSAPKSSGTSYNEQFF many TRBD2 TRBJ2-1 TRBV2
TGTGCCAGCAGTGAAGCTAGCGTAACAGATACGCAGTATTTT CASSEASVTDTQYF many - TRBJ2-3 TRBV2